The 28 T cell receptor beta chains below were found in one sample sequenced in a study of human T cells and chemical hapten exposure. MiXCR was run by TCRdb on the RACE reads, yielding one entry per CDR3 protein. The sample holds more than 300,000 distinct CDR3 sequences; about 5% are singletons and the top ten take over 6.5%. Time point given: pre-sensitization, week 0. Indicated treatment: therapeutic diphenylcyclopropenone sensitization with weekly scalp DPC. The material was whole blood, obtained in connection with sensitization to the hapten diphenylcyclopropenone (DPC). The receptor source for this set is a woman under 30 with alopecia areata. Some clones in this sample may be carry-over from other donors' samples.

This clonotype was observed at least ten times. The V and J genes are TRBV7-9 and TRBJ1-6; 10 positions match TRBD1. The CDR3 has 15 residues. Germline CDR1 reads SEHNR; CDR2 reads FQNEAQ (reference sequence). The trim removed 0 bases at V and 10 bases at J, leaving 3 bases unmatched. The CDR3 DNA reads TGTGCCAGCAGCTTAGCTGGGACAGGGGAATCACCCCTCCACTTT. It yields the protein CASSLAGTGESPLHF.

This chain uses TRBV7-8 with TRBJ2-3, with D perhaps TRBD2 (6 bases). There are 18 residues in the CDR3. CDR1 and CDR2 (germline): SGHVS, FQNEAQ. With 2 bases removed from V and 4 bases from J, the gap between germline ends came to 22 bases. CDR3 in DNA: TGTGCCAGCAGCTTACTCGTATCGGCGGGGCAAAACGCAGATACGCAGTATTTT. Protein sequence: CASSLLVSAGQNADTQYF.

Ten or more counts support this clonotype. The chain recombines TRBV27 with TRBJ2-1; D perhaps matches TRBD2 (7 bases). V gave up 4 bases and J gave up 7 bases, with 11 bases separating them. CDR3 size: 13 residues. Germline V gene data show CDR1 as MNHEY and CDR2 as SMNVEV (reference sequence). Here the CDR3 reads CASSWGGRNEQFF. CDR3 sequence (DNA): TGTGCCAGCAGTTGGGGGGGGCGGAATGAGCAGTTCTTC.

This clonotype was counted ten times or more. V and J are TRBV14 and TRBJ2-3, with a weak D call TRBD1 (6 bases). Per germline, CDR1 SGHDN and CDR2 FVKESK. The CDR3 contains 17 residues. The V end was cut by 5 bases, the J end by 1 base, with 19 bases between. CDR3 in amino acids: CASSSPPGAQRTDTQYF. CDR3 DNA sequence: TGTGCCAGCAGCTCACCCCCAGGGGCACAACGCACAGATACGCAGTATTTT.

This rearrangement joins TRBV6-1 to TRBJ2-4, with 10 bases that match TRBD1. Germline V lookup: CDR1 MNHNS, CDR2 SASEGT. V lost 3 bases and J lost 6; bases outside the gene matches: 8. The CDR3 loop spans 16 amino acids. The CDR3 is CASSEDRGLSGNIQYF. In DNA form, the CDR3 reads TGTGCCAGCAGTGAGGACAGGGGGTTATCCGGAAACATTCAGTACTTC.

This clonotype appeared many times. This chain connects TRBV27 to TRBJ2-3; the D gene is possibly TRBD2 (6 bases). The V gene lost 2 bases and the J gene lost 2 bases, with 14 bases spanning the gap. CDR3 length: 16 amino acids. Germline V gives CDR1 MNHEY, CDR2 SMNVEV (reference sequence). The CDR3 DNA is TGTGCCAGCAGTTTAGGTGGCGGGGCCTACACAGATACGCAGTATTTT. The encoded protein is CASSLGGGAYTDTQYF.

A few counts support this clonotype. V gene TRBV20-1 combines with J gene TRBJ2-7; maybe TRBD2 (5 bases). Trimming pared 5 bases from V and 0 bases from J, leaving 8 bases between. CDR1 is DFQATT, CDR2 SNEGSKA, per germline (reference sequence). CDR3 size: 12 residues. Here the CDR3 DNA reads TGCAGTGCTCTTAGCGACTCCTACGAGCAGTACTTC. It encodes CSALSDSYEQYF.

The chain is built from TRBV20-1 and TRBJ2-1, with 9 bases lining up with TRBD2. With V trimmed by 3 bases and J by 7 bases, 4 bases remained unmatched. The V gene's germline CDR1 is DFQATT and CDR2 SNEGSKA (reference sequence). This CDR3 has 13 amino acids. CDR3 residues: CSARVLAGNEQFF. For the CDR3, the DNA is TGCAGTGCTAGGGTCCTAGCGGGGAATGAGCAGTTCTTC.

This clonotype has at least ten counts. The chain uses TRBV7-9 and TRBJ1-6, with D uncertain. This CDR3 region has 13 residues. CDR1 and CDR2 (germline): SEHNR, FQNEAQ (reference sequence). Trimming took 1 base from V and 9 from J, leaving 7 bases between them. The CDR3 protein is CASSLERASPLHF. CDR3 coding DNA: TGTGCCAGCAGCTTAGAGAGGGCTTCACCCCTCCACTTT.

This clonotype was detected many times. The V gene is TRBV12-3 or TRBV12-4, the J gene TRBJ1-2; D remains unclear. V lost 6 bases to trimming and J lost 2 bases, with 7 bases between them. This CDR3 is built from 12 residues. In DNA, the CDR3 is TGTGCCAGCAGCCAACCGAACTATGGCTACACCTTC. It translates to CASSQPNYGYTF.

Regarding this clonotype: One end of the junction does not line up with germline, which may come from a read error. The chain employs TRBV6-6 and TRBJ2-3, with 10 bases that match TRBD1. CDR1 is MNHNY, CDR2 SVGAGI, per germline (reference sequence). The CDR3 spans 16 residues. The CDR3 here is CTSRRTGGLSTDTQYF. DNA of the CDR3: TGTACCAGCAGGCGGACAGGGGGATTAAGCACAGATACGCAGTATTTT.

Details on this clonotype: One base away lies a much larger clone, so this may be a sequencing read error. The chain recombines TRBV5-1 with TRBJ2-3, with TRBD2 as a possible D gene (5 bases). CDR3 size: 15 residues. The ends were cut back, 0 bases at V and 4 bases at J, with 12 bases in the middle. CDR1 SGHRS and CDR2 YFSETQ come from the germline V gene. The CDR3 is CASSLGFEGPDTQYF. The CDR3 nucleotides are TGCGCCAGCAGCTTGGGATTTGAGGGCCCAGATACGCAGTATTTT.

The chain uses TRBV20-1 and TRBJ2-3; 12 bases map to TRBD2. J lost 0 bases, V lost 5 bases, and 9 bases had no gene match. Germline CDR1 reads DFQATT; CDR2 reads SNEGSKA (reference sequence). This CDR3 is built from 17 residues. Here the CDR3 reads CSAPGLAGYLSTDTQYF. As DNA, the CDR3 is TGCAGTGCTCCCGGACTAGCGGGGTACCTGAGCACAGATACGCAGTATTTT.

The gene calls are TRBV5-4 and TRBJ2-2, with 11 bases that match TRBD2. CDR1 is SGHNT, CDR2 YYREEE, per germline (reference sequence). With V trimmed by 4 bases and J by 6 bases, 8 bases remained unmatched. CDR3 size: 16 residues. Written as DNA, the CDR3 is TGTGCCAGCAGCCAAAATAGCGGGGGGGCCGCCGGGGAGCTGTTTTTT. It codes for CASSQNSGGAAGELFF.

The table lists this clonotype with many counts. This chain joins TRBV5-1 and TRBJ1-2; 9 nucleotides match TRBD1. Germline CDR1 SGHRS, CDR2 YFSETQ. Trimming at V came to 2 bases and at J to 8 bases, leaving 10 bases not matched to a gene. The CDR3 is made up of 15 amino acids. This CDR3 reads CASSLTGTGTEGYTF. Written as DNA, the CDR3 is TGCGCCAGCAGCTTAACCGGGACAGGGACAGAGGGCTACACCTTC.

In its sample, this clonotype was seen many times. The rearrangement uses TRBV6-4 and TRBJ2-7; D unclear. Germline CDR1 MRHNA, CDR2 SNTAGT. The CDR3 has 12 residues. Trimming shortened V by 4 bases and J by 4 bases, and 8 bases separated the two germline ends. The CDR3 DNA sequence: TGTGCCAGCAGTGCCCCGTCGTACGAGCAGTACTTC. Its translation is CASSAPSYEQYF.

Points on this clonotype: The CDR3 ends on some other residue instead of the conserved phenylalanine or tryptophan, so this is likely a read error. The chain combines TRBV19 with TRBJ2-4, with D tentatively TRBD1 (6 bases). The CDR3 consists of 14 residues. V gave up 4 bases and J gave up 3 bases, with 10 bases separating them. CDR1 is LNHDA, CDR2 SQIVND, per germline (reference sequence). CDR3 DNA sequence: TGTGCCAGTAGTAATCCAGGGGACAAAAACATTCAGTACATC. This translates into CASSNPGDKNIQYI.

This clonotype was observed a few times. The V call is TRBV12-3 or TRBV12-4, the J call TRBJ2-5; D is tentatively TRBD1 or TRBD2 (6 bases each). This CDR3 is built from 14 residues. V lost 6 bases and J 5 bases, leaving 16 bases between the germline ends. CDR3 amino acids: CASSSLAGGETQYF. For the CDR3, the DNA is TGTGCCAGCAGCTCCCTAGCCGGGGGCGAGACCCAGTACTTC.

This clonotype occurred a few times. CDR3 loop: CASTRGHPNEQFF. The CDR3 DNA reads TGTGCCAGCACCAGGGGGCATCCCAATGAGCAGTTCTTC. V is TRBV27 and J is TRBJ2-1; 8 nucleotides match TRBD1. CDR1 and CDR2 from the germline V gene are MNHEY and SMNVEV (reference sequence). The CDR3 length is 13 residues. V was pared by 7 bases and J by 6 bases, with 5 bases of the junction left unmatched.

This clonotype was counted many times. V and J are TRBV6-2 or TRBV6-3 and TRBJ1-5; tentatively, D is TRBD1 (5 bases). CDR3 length: 13 amino acids. Germline V CDR1 and CDR2: MNHEY, SVGEGT. V lost 2 bases to trimming and J lost 7 bases, with 9 bases between them. CDR3 bases: TGTGCCAGCAGTTACCAGGGAGGACAGCCCCAGCATTTT. Encoded protein: CASSYQGGQPQHF.

This clonotype was seen repeatedly, ten times or more. This chain links TRBV4-3 with TRBJ2-3, with TRBD2 identical over 10 bases. The germline V gene encodes CDR1 LGHNA and CDR2 YSLEER. The CDR3 extends over 19 amino acids. V dropped 0 bases and J dropped 4; count of bases not matched to a gene: 13. Here the CDR3 DNA reads TGCGCCAGCAGCCAAGATATCAGTTGGGTAGCGGGGGGTGCAGATACGCAGTATTTT. Amino acid sequence: CASSQDISWVAGGADTQYF.

In its sample, this clonotype was seen many times. The CDR3 loop is CASSLSWGNTIYF. The CDR3 nucleotides are TGTGCCAGCAGCTTATCATGGGGAAACACCATATATTTT. The rearrangement joins TRBV7-2 to TRBJ1-3; D is ambiguous. Germline CDR1 is SGHTA and CDR2 is FQGNSA. V was trimmed by 2 bases and J by 4 bases, leaving 6 bases between them. The CDR3 covers 13 residues.

This clonotype was seen many times. The rearrangement joins TRBV18 to TRBJ1-1, with a tentative D call TRBD1 (5 bases). Trimming stripped 0 bases from V and 5 bases from J, with 13 bases between. Germline V gene lookup returns CDR1 KGHSH and CDR2 LQKENI. CDR3 length equals 15 residues. The DNA for the CDR3 is TGTGCCAGCTCACCACCCTATGAGGGGCCAACTGAAGCTTTCTTT. It yields the protein CASSPPYEGPTEAFF.

There are a few counts of this clonotype. This chain joins TRBV15 and TRBJ2-5, with 8 bases that match TRBD1. From germline, CDR1 is LNHNV and CDR2 YYDKDF (reference sequence). CDR3 size: 17 residues. V dropped 1 base and J dropped 4; count of bases not matched to a gene: 11. CDR3 sequence: CATSRAVGQGAGETQYF. As DNA, the CDR3 is TGTGCCACCAGCAGAGCGGTGGGTCAGGGGGCCGGAGAGACCCAGTACTTC.

This chain links TRBV20-1 with TRBJ2-2; no clear D. The CDR3 consists of 13 residues. Germline assignment: CDR1 DFQATT and CDR2 SNEGSKA (reference sequence). V lost 4 bases and J lost 5, with 11 bases in between. The CDR3 reads CSAIKGRTGELFF. The CDR3 DNA sequence: TGCAGTGCTATCAAGGGAAGGACCGGGGAGCTGTTTTTT.

J is TRBJ1-3 and V is TRBV7-9, with D uncertain. Germline lookup yields CDR1 SEHNR and CDR2 FQNEAQ (reference sequence). This CDR3 comprises 17 residues. The V and J ends lost 0 bases and 0 bases respectively, with 12 bases between them. Here the CDR3 DNA reads TGTGCCAGCAGCTTAGCGGCCGGCGGAATCTCTGGAAACACCATATATTTT. This gives the protein CASSLAAGGISGNTIYF. Combining the CDR3 with reference TRBV7-9 and TRBJ1-3 gives the whole variable domain DTGVSQNPRHKITKRGQNVTFRCDPISEHNRLYWYRQTLGQGPEFLTYFQNEAQLEKSRLLSDRFSAERPKGSFSTLEIQRTEQGDSAMYLCASSLAAGGISGNTIYFGEGSWLTVV.

Only a few counts were recorded for this clonotype. V and J are TRBV20-1 and TRBJ2-7; TRBD2 matches 9 bases. Germline CDR1 reads DFQATT; CDR2 reads SNEGSKA (reference sequence). J was trimmed by 2 bases and V by 6 bases; bases with no gene match: 11. The CDR3 runs to 15 residues. CDR3 sequence reads: CSAPLAGPVTYEQYF. CDR3 coding DNA: TGCAGTGCCCCTCTAGCGGGGCCCGTCACCTACGAGCAGTACTTC.

This clonotype appeared many times. This rearrangement joins TRBV10-3 to TRBJ2-1; the match to TRBD2 covers 15 bases. V dropped 7 bases and J dropped 8; count of bases not matched to a gene: 3. Germline V gene sequence: CDR1 ENHRY, CDR2 SYGVKD. The CDR3 extends over 14 amino acids. DNA for the CDR3: TGTGCCATCAAAGGACTAGCGGGGGGGGATGAGCAGTTCTTC. Translated: CAIKGLAGGDEQFF.